This record concerns one TCR beta chain sequence. The antigen remains undetermined. This specimen belongs to a study of CD8 T cells in Susac syndrome. General observations from the study: The study admitted that it had a relatively small number of individuals in its TCR sequencing and HLA analysis.

CD8+ and CD4+ T cells circulating in blood were sequenced for TCR beta. TEMRA cells were FACS-enriched, and CD8+ and CD4+ T cells were isolated negatively. Reverse transcription of about 0.5 to 1 ug RNA used random hexamers. With immunoSEQ multiplex PCR, TCR beta CDR3 was amplified across 54 Vbeta and 13 Jbeta. TCRdb ran MiXCR on the immunoSEQ multiplex PCR reads and lists one entry per CDR3 protein. This sample has around 170,000 distinct CDR3 sequences, with roughly 95% found just once. V was cut by 2 bases and J by 10 bases, with 15 bases left in between. The germline gives CDR1 SGHAT, CDR2 FQNNGV. The length of the CDR3 is 15 residues.

Material for sequencing was CD8+ T cells from PBMCs. This receptor was taken from a human donor with multiple sclerosis. The chain combines TRBV11-2 with TRBJ1-6, with D unclear. Here the CDR3 DNA reads TGTGCCAGCAGCTTAAATTGGAGGTTAACGTCACCCCTCCACTTT. As protein: CASSLNWRLTSPLHF.